Below are 19 T cell receptor beta chains sequenced from a single sample in a study of T cell repertoires in urothelial bladder cancer. Some clones are missing from TCRdb's copy, which holds only in-frame ones; the method was immunoSEQ multiplex PCR. Among 9,500 to 13,000 clones listed, around 68% were seen once. Sequencing used tumor-infiltrating cells from bladder cancer. These receptors were taken from a human donor with a benign inflammatory bladder lesion.

The chain employs TRBV2 and TRBJ2-2, with 9 bases that match TRBD1. V lost 5 bases and J lost 3; bases outside the gene matches: 4. CDR1 is SNHLY, CDR2 FYNNEI, per germline. The length of the CDR3 is 15 residues. The CDR3 DNA reads as TGTGCCAGCAGTCCGGACAGGGGATACACCGGGGAGCTGTTTTTT. Protein: CASSPDRGYTGELFF.

This clone was seen more than once but under ten times. The rearrangement joins TRBV5-1 to TRBJ1-6; weak D call: TRBD1 (6 bases). V was clipped by 3 bases and J by 6 bases, with 13 bases between them. The CDR3 contains 15 residues. Germline V CDR1 and CDR2: SGHRS, YFSETQ. In DNA, the CDR3 is TGCGCCAGCAGCTGGGGGCGGCAGGGTAATTCACCCCTCCACTTT. Translated: CASSWGRQGNSPLHF.

This sequence joins TRBV5-1 and TRBJ2-7; D gene uncertain. The V end lost 0 bases, the J end lost 2 bases, and 21 bases lay between the germline ends. This CDR3 region has 18 residues. From germline, CDR1 is SGHRS and CDR2 YFSETQ. The CDR3 nucleotides are TGCGCCAGCAGCTTGGCGACATCAGCGACCCCGAGGCCCTACGAGCAGTACTTC. Translated: CASSLATSATPRPYEQYF.

This clone has a single count. The chain has TRBV6-5 and TRBJ2-6; no firm D call. CDR1 MNHEY and CDR2 SVGAGI come from the germline V gene. Trimming removed 0 bases from V and 0 bases from J, with 3 bases in between. The CDR3 totals 15 residues. The CDR3 bases are TGTGCCAGCAGTTACTCGAACTCTGGGGCCAACGTCCTGACTTTC. The encoded protein is CASSYSNSGANVLTF.

This clone was counted only a few times. This rearrangement joins TRBV7-7 to TRBJ2-7; the D gene could be TRBD1 or TRBD2 (5 bases each). The CDR3 extends over 13 amino acids. Trimming stripped 8 bases from V and 4 bases from J, with 15 bases between. Germline CDR1 and CDR2: SSHAT and FNYEAQ (reference sequence). The CDR3 region has the DNA TGTGCCAGCTCCCAAGAGGGGTTTTACGAGCAGTACTTC. Protein sequence: CASSQEGFYEQYF.

The DNA of the CDR3 is TGTGCCAGCAGCCAAGGGAGCGGGGGGGCAGATACGCAGTATTTT. This gives the protein CASSQGSGGADTQYF. The V and J genes are TRBV4-2 and TRBJ2-3, with 10 nucleotides matching TRBD2. The germline V gene encodes CDR1 LGHNA and CDR2 YNFKEQ. This CDR3 has 15 amino acids. Losses at the gene ends were 1 base for V and 4 bases for J; bases not matched to a gene: 2.

With respect to this clone: Within the sample, other DNA sequences also encode this same CDR3. The V call is TRBV5-4, the J call TRBJ1-2, with D maybe TRBD1 (5 bases). Trimming stripped 0 bases from V and 5 bases from J, with 11 bases between. CDR1 and CDR2 (germline): SGHNT, YYREEE (reference sequence). This CDR3 spans 14 amino acids. The DNA of the CDR3 is TGTGCCAGCAGCTTGGAGGGGCTCGGGTATGGCTACACCTTC. The encoded protein is CASSLEGLGYGYTF.

The chain employs TRBV19 and TRBJ2-1, with TRBD2 identical over 13 bases. CDR1 is LNHDA and CDR2 is SQIVND in the germline V gene (reference sequence). V dropped 3 bases and J dropped 9; count of bases not matched to a gene: 8. The CDR3 sequence is 16 residues long. The CDR3 sequence is CASSMRLAGGIGEQFF. The CDR3, as DNA: TGTGCCAGTAGTATGAGACTAGCGGGGGGAATAGGTGAGCAGTTCTTC.

The chain is built from TRBV2 and TRBJ2-2; 9 nucleotides match TRBD1. Unmatched junction bases numbered 10, after V lost 4 bases and J lost 7 bases. This CDR3 comprises 16 residues. Germline-derived CDR1 and CDR2 are SNHLY and FYNNEI. CDR3 sequence: CASSVFTGGGHGELFF. The CDR3 DNA reads as TGTGCCAGCAGTGTCTTTACAGGGGGCGGGCACGGGGAGCTGTTTTTT.

This chain joins TRBV18 and TRBJ1-4; TRBD1 matches at 7 bases. CDR3 length: 15 amino acids. Per the germline V gene, CDR1 is KGHSH and CDR2 is LQKENI. Trimming at V came to 2 bases and at J to 8 bases, leaving 8 bases not matched to a gene. The CDR3 here is CASSPATGLGEKLFF. The CDR3, as DNA: TGTGCCAGCTCACCAGCGACAGGGTTGGGGGAAAAACTGTTTTTT. Full variable domain (outside the CDR3, taken from reference TRBV18 and TRBJ1-4): NAGVMQNPRHLVRRRGQEARLRCSPMKGHSHVYWYRQLPEEGLKFMVYLQKENIIDESGMPKERFSAEFPKEGPSILRIQQVVRGDSAAYFCASSPATGLGEKLFFGSGTQLSVL.

V usage is TRBV10-1 and J usage is TRBJ2-3; TRBD2 aligns across 16 bases. Unmatched junction bases numbered 11, after V lost 11 bases and J lost 3 bases. The length of the CDR3 is 17 residues. Germline V CDR1 and CDR2: WNHNN, SYGVQD (reference sequence). CDR3 amino acids: CARKPGLAGGRTDTQYF. Written as DNA, the CDR3 is TGCGCCCGAAAGCCGGGACTAGCGGGGGGGCGTACAGATACGCAGTATTTT.

The chain combines TRBV18 with TRBJ2-2, with unresolved D. Between the trimmed V and J ends, which lost 3 bases and 1 base, there was a span of 9 bases. The V gene's germline CDR1 is KGHSH and CDR2 LQKENI. The CDR3 is 15 amino acids. In DNA form, the CDR3 reads TGTGCCAGCTCACCCCTGCTACTGAACACCGGGGAGCTGTTTTTT. Protein sequence: CASSPLLLNTGELFF.

The rearrangement uses TRBV11-3 and TRBJ2-1; the D gene is possibly TRBD1 (7 bases). Deletions cut 5 bases from V and 8 bases from J, with 13 bases between. The CDR3 sequence is 13 residues long. Germline CDR1 reads SGHNT; CDR2 reads YENEEA. The CDR3 loop is CASSRAGGYEQFF. CDR3 sequence (DNA): TGTGCCAGCAGCAGGGCAGGGGGGTATGAGCAGTTCTTC.

V is TRBV7-9 and J is TRBJ1-4, with 9 bases fitting TRBD1. The CDR3 sequence is 14 residues long. Germline CDR1 is SEHNR and CDR2 is FQNEAQ (reference sequence). J was trimmed by 8 bases and V by 5 bases; bases with no gene match: 6. CDR3 protein: CASSAGQGGEKLFF. CDR3 bases: TGTGCCAGCAGCGCGGGACAGGGTGGGGAAAAACTGTTTTTT.

This clone appeared a single time. This chain links TRBV6-5 with TRBJ1-1, with no clear D. Trimming took off 0 bases at V and 2 bases at J, with 10 bases between the two ends. This CDR3 is built from 15 residues. In germline, CDR1 is MNHEY, CDR2 SVGAGI. This CDR3 is CASSYSRNTNTEAFF. The CDR3 bases are TGTGCCAGCAGTTACTCGAGGAACACTAACACTGAAGCTTTCTTT.

The chain has TRBV6-1 and TRBJ1-3; 7 bases fit TRBD1. The junction had 5 bases not matched to a gene; V was cut back by 8 bases and J by 4 bases. The CDR3 loop spans 13 amino acids. The germline gives CDR1 MNHNS, CDR2 SASEGT. CDR3 in DNA: TGTGCCAGCGACAGGGCTTCCGGAAACACCATATATTTT. This codes for CASDRASGNTIYF.

CDR3 nucleotides: TGTGCCAGCAGCCCCATGAGGGCCCGCCAGCCCCAGCATTTT. Residues: CASSPMRARQPQHF. V gene TRBV6-5 combines with J gene TRBJ1-5; unclear D gene. V was pared by 6 bases and J by 7 bases, with 16 bases between. CDR1 and CDR2 (germline): MNHEY, SVGAGI. The CDR3 has 14 residues.

The rearrangement joins TRBV10-2 to TRBJ1-1; TRBD1 might be the D (6 bases). The CDR3 consists of 12 residues. Trimming removed 4 bases at V and 11 bases at J, with 14 bases between. Per germline, CDR1 WSHSY and CDR2 SAAADI. The CDR3 spells CASSAPQGRAFF. As DNA, the CDR3 is TGCGCCAGCAGTGCCCCTCAGGGGAGGGCTTTCTTT.

The chain has TRBV29-1 and TRBJ1-6; 10 bases fit TRBD1. The germline V gene encodes CDR1 SQVTM and CDR2 ANQGSEA. This CDR3 has 13 amino acids. V dropped 6 bases and J dropped 7; count of bases not matched to a gene: 3. The CDR3 DNA reads TGCAGCGTGGGGGACAGGGGAAATTCACCCCTCCACTTT. It is translated as CSVGDRGNSPLHF.